The entry below describes one T cell receptor beta chain. This clonotype was counted a few times. Its antigen target is currently unknown. No base quality information exists; no much larger clone differs at one position. The donors were roughly 40 Caucasian individuals from Russia, aged roughly 6 to 100 years, who were systemically healthy. Approximately 10 milliliters of peripheral blood were collected from each donor into EDTA-treated Vacutainer tubes. Ficoll-Paque density-gradient centrifugation was used to isolate PBMCs, with at least 7 million per sample. Trizol reagent was used to extract total RNA from the PBMCs, yielding at least 5 micrograms per sample. For every donor, flow cytometry on a PBMC aliquot measured the percentage of naive CD45RAhigh/CD27high T cells. These data originate in a study of blood T cells in healthy people across ages (dated by TCRdb to 2013 to 2016). Turning to the overall study: In model experiments, roughly one uniquely barcoded TCR beta cDNA molecule per two T cells was captured by template switching. The donors were divided into four age groups: young (average around 16 years), middle-aged (almost 40), aged (about 62) and long-lived (around 80). The study measured age-related changes in TCR beta repertoire diversity using deep sequencing normalized with unique cDNA molecular identifiers. Using the same blood draw, the study looked at two additional independent replicas of 1 million unique cDNA reads for two donors, one aged 18 to 30 and the other aged 80 or older. To avoid experimental bias, donors of different ages were randomly spread across the sequencing lanes.

The CDR3, cysteine through phenylalanine, is 16 amino acids long. Only the CDR3 portion is preserved as DNA: 48 bases, with reading frame beginning at the first base. The germline V gene encodes CDR1 MDHEN and CDR2 SYDVKM. Ends trimmed: V by 5 bases, J by 3 bases; bases unmatched to a gene: 9. The paper as a whole reports these results and caveats: Bulk unsorted PBMC profiling prevented conclusive comparison of naive and antigen-experienced compartments. Estimates of total diversity based on one million sequenced T cells were regarded as lower bounds and as underestimates. As age increased, observed TCR beta diversity per million T cells dropped in a roughly linear way, and a significant reduction was already evident by age 40. Compared with the aged group, the long-lived group had more naive CD4+ T cells, fewer expanded clones and increased TCR diversity, a pattern suggesting age selection. Observed TCR beta diversity correlated strongly with the percentage of naive T cells measured by flow cytometry. The CMV infection status of donors was not known, potentially confounding age-related changes in expanded clonotypes.

Libraries were constructed by 5' RACE. Sequenced on an Illumina HiSeq 2500. A second PCR of roughly 6 to 12 cycles was run with a J-beta primer mix and a sample-barcoded 5' primer. A unique molecular identifier was introduced onto each TCR beta cDNA molecule by a template-switch 5' adaptor carrying 12 random nucleotides. Each sample yielded at least 2.5 million CDR3-containing paired-end reads. The Mint cDNA synthesis kit, primed by a TRBC-specific oligonucleotide, was used to synthesize first-strand cDNA from all RNA. All cDNA was treated with uracil-DNA glycosylase and then went through a first 18-cycle PCR with the universal primers M1SS and BC2_uni_R. Turning to the authors' computational methods: For normalization, 1 million high-quality reads were randomly selected from each sample, with every read carrying a distinct molecular identifier. Reads with shared molecular identifiers were discarded instead of being binned into consensus sequences. MiTCR, set to a Q25 quality threshold and the strictest error-elimination algorithm, was used for CDR3 identification, clonotype clustering and error correction. A nonparametric unseen species model with Euler transformation was used to estimate lower-bound total TCR beta diversity. The raw public data were reprocessed by TCRdb itself: fastp quality trimming at Q25, MiXCR clonotype calling, in-frame beta chains only. CDR3 protein sequences are deduplicated, and each keeps its most common genes and DNA. The V and J calls shown here were made by TCRdb, not taken from the authors' results. The sample records 1,100,000 or so distinct CDR3 sequences, around 45% of which are singletons. Approximately 20% of the sample is held by the ten biggest clonotypes.

The sequencing sample was made of blood. The clonotype originates from a woman aged 55-70 years in good health. The V and J segments used are TRBV28 and TRBJ2-1, and 8 junctional nucleotides match TRBD2. The DNA sequence is TGTGCCAGCAGTCCATTAACTAGCGGCAGCTACAATGAGCAGTTCTTC. Protein translation: CASSPLTSGSYNEQFF.